This TCR beta chain was sequenced in a study of blood T cell repertoires in COVID-19. Clones were read by immunoSEQ multiplex PCR, and TCRdb kept only the in-frame ones, dropping some. The sample lists 50,000 to 55,000 clones; approximately 85% were seen once. The sample holds one count of this clone. Trimming took 4 bases from V and 1 from J, leaving 13 bases between them. CDR1 is SNHLY, CDR2 FYNNEI, per germline. The CDR3 loop spans 15 amino acids. V gene TRBV2 combines with J gene TRBJ2-5; perhaps TRBD2 as D (5 bases). Sequenced sample: peripheral blood. This clonotype was sampled from a man aged 60-69 years with acute or convalescent COVID-19. CDR3 sequence: CASSGRGGSQETQYF. DNA of the CDR3: TGTGCCAGCAGTGGACGGGGTGGCAGCCAAGAGACCCAGTACTTC.